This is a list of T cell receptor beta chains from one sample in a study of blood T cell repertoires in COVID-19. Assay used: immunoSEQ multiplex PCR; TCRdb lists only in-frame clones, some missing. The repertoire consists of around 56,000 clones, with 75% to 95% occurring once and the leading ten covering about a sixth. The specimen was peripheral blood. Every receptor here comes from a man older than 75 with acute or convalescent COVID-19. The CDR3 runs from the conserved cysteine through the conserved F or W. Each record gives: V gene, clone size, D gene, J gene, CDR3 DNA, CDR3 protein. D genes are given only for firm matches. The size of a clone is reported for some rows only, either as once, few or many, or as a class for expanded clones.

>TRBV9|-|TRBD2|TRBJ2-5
TGTGCCAGCAGCCTAGGAGGGGGGACTAGCAACCGAGAGACCCAGTACTTC
CASSLGGGTSNRETQYF
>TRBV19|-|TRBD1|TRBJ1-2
TGTGCCAGTAGTAGTGGAGCCCAGGGGGCGGACTATGGCTACACCTTC
CASSSGAQGADYGYTF
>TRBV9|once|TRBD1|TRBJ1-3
TGTGCCAGCAGTCCATCCGGGACAGACTCTGGAAACACCATATATTTT
CASSPSGTDSGNTIYF
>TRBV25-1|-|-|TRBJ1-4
TGTGCCAGCTCGCTGGGGGGGACTAATGAAAAACTGTTTTTT
CASSLGGTNEKLFF
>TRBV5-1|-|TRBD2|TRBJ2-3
TGCGCCAGCAGCCAACCGGGACTAGCGGGGGATACGCAGTATTTT
CASSQPGLAGDTQYF
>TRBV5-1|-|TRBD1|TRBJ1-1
TGCGCCAGCAGCTTAACGGGACAGGGTGTTGAAGCTTTCTTT
CASSLTGQGVEAFF
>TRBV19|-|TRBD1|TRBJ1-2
TGTGCCAGTCGAAAGACCGACAGGGTGTTTAACTATGGCTACACCTTC
CASRKTDRVFNYGYTF
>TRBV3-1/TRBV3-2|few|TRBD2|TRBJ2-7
TGTGCCAGCAGGCTTAGCGGGGCGAGCTCCTACGAGCAGTACTTC
CASRLSGASSYEQYF
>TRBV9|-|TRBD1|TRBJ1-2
TGTGCCAGCAGCGGGGGACAGCCACCCTATGGCTACACCTTC
CASSGGQPPYGYTF
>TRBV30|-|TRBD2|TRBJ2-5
TGTGCCTGGGCCCGGGGGGGCCGTGGAGAGACCCAGTACTTC
CAWARGGRGETQYF
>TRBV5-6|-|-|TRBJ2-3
TGTGCCAGCAGCGCCCCCGGGGGTCGAAACACAGATACGCAGTATTTT
CASSAPGGRNTDTQYF
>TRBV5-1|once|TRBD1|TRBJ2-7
TGCGCCAGCAGCTTGGAGTTTGGACAGGGGGCCTACGAGCAGTACTTC
CASSLEFGQGAYEQYF
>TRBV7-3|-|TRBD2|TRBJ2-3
TGTGCCAGCAGCTTAAGAGTTGGGACTAGCGGGGGGCGGACAGATACGCAGTATTTT
CASSLRVGTSGGRTDTQYF
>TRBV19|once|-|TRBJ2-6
TGTGCCAGTAGCCCACAGGGTTCTGGGGCCAACGTCCTGACTTTC
CASSPQGSGANVLTF
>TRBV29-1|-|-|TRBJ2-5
TGCAGCGTTGACGACGGGATACAAGAGACCCAGTACTTC
CSVDDGIQETQYF
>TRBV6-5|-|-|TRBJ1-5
TGTGCCAGCAGTACCCCGCAGGGAGGCCAGCCCCAGCATTTT
CASSTPQGGQPQHF
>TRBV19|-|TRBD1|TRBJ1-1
TGTGCCAGTACCCCACAGGGGACGGTGGCTGAAGCTTTCTTT
CASTPQGTVAEAFF
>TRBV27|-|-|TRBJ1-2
TGTGCCAGCAGTAACCGGGGGGCTGATGGCTACACCTTC
CASSNRGADGYTF
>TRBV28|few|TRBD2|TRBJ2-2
TGTGCCAGCAGGCTGCGGGGGGCGGGTACCGGGGAGCTGTTTTTT
CASRLRGAGTGELFF
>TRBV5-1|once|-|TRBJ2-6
TGCGCCAGCAGCTTGGAGCAGGGGAGAGGTGGGGCCAACGTCCTGACTTTC
CASSLEQGRGGANVLTF
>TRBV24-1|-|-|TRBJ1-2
TGTGCCACCAGTGATCCACAGGGCCATGGCTACACCTTC
CATSDPQGHGYTF
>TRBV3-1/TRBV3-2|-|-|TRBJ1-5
TGTGCCAGCAGCCAAGATCCGGCAATGGGAGGATTTCAGCCCCAGCATTTT
CASSQDPAMGGFQPQHF
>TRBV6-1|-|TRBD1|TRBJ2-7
TGTGCCAGCAGTGAAGGCAGGGGGCTCGAGCAGTACTTC
CASSEGRGLEQYF
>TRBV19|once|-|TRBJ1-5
TGTGCCAGTAGTTTACAGGGAGTTCAGCCCCAGCATTTT
CASSLQGVQPQHF
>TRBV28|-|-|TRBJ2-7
TGTGCCAGCACCGTGACAGGTGGCGAGCAGTACTTC
CASTVTGGEQYF
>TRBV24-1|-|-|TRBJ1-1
TGTGCCACACGACAATACATGAACACTGAAGCTTTCTTT
CATRQYMNTEAFF
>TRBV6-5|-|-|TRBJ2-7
TGTGCCAGCAGAGCTCTTAGCGGCTACGAGCAGTACTTC
CASRALSGYEQYF
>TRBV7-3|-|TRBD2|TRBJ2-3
TGTGCCAGCAGCCAAGCGGGGGGGCAAACAGATACGCAGTATTTT
CASSQAGGQTDTQYF
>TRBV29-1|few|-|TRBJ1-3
TGCAGCGTCCGGGAATCTGGAAACACCATATATTTT
CSVRESGNTIYF
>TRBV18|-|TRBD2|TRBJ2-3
TGTGCCAGCTCTCCAGGCACTAGCGGGGGCACAGATACGCAGTATTTT
CASSPGTSGGTDTQYF
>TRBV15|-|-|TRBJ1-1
TGTGCCACCAGCAGAGAGGGTGGGGCAGGGCTATTTCTCTCTCGAAAAACCCACACTGAAGCTTTCTTT
CATSREGGAGLFLSRKTHTEAFF
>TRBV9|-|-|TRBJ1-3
TGTGCCAGCAGCGTAGTGGCAAAGATCTCTGGAAACACCATATATTTT
CASSVVAKISGNTIYF
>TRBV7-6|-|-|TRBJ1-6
TGTGCCAGCAGCTCATACAGGAATTCACCCCTCCACTTT
CASSSYRNSPLHF
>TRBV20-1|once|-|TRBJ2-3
TGCAGTGCTAGAGCGGGGGTTACGCAGTATTTT
CSARAGVTQYF
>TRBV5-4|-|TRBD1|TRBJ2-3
TGTGCCAGCAGCCCAAAGGGACAGGGGAACAGAGATACGCAGTATTTT
CASSPKGQGNRDTQYF
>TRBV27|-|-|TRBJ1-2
TGTGCCAGCAGTTTAAACGCACCGGGCTATGGCTACACCTTC
CASSLNAPGYGYTF
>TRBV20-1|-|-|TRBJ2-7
TGCAGTGCTCGCGGACACACAGAGCAGTACTTC
CSARGHTEQYF
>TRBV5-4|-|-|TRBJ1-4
TGTGCCAGCAGCTTGCGGGGGGGGGCTGAAAAACTGTTTTTT
CASSLRGGAEKLFF
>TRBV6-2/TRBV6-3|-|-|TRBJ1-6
TGTGCCAGCAGTTACGGGCAGGCGAATTCACCCCTCCACTTT
CASSYGQANSPLHF
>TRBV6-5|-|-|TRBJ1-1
TGTGCCAGCAGTTCTGGAGGTGGGGCTTTCTTT
CASSSGGGAFF
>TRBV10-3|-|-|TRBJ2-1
TGTGCCATCAGTGAGTCGGAGGGAATCAATGAGCAGTTCTTC
CAISESEGINEQFF
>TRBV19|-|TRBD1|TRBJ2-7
TGTGCCAGTAGTGACACCGGGACAGGGGGTTCCTACGAGCAGTACTTC
CASSDTGTGGSYEQYF
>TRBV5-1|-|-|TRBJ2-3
TGCGCCAGCAGCGGGGCTTTCACAGATACGCAGTATTTT
CASSGAFTDTQYF
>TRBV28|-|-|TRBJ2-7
TGTGCCAGCAGTTTCAGGTTGAACTACGAGCAGTACTTC
CASSFRLNYEQYF
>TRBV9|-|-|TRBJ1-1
TGTGCCAGCAGCGTAGCTACAGACACTGAAGCTTTCTTT
CASSVATDTEAFF